This is a list of T cell receptor beta chains from one sample in a study of blood T cell repertoires in COVID-19. Some clones are missing from TCRdb's copy, which holds only in-frame ones; the method was immunoSEQ multiplex PCR. The table has 81,000 or so clones, approximately 85% seen once. Sequencing used peripheral blood. The receptors here all came from a man in his fifties with COVID-19, enrolled during active disease. Each CDR3 is given with its conserved first and last residue. Fields, in order: D gene, V gene, clone size, J gene, CDR3 protein, CDR3 DNA. D genes are given only for firm matches. Where a row states a size, it is once, few, many or the class of an expanded clone; other rows omit it.

d_call: .; v_call: TRBV7-2; clone_size: .; j_call: TRBJ2-7; cdr3_aa: CASSFSGDYEQYF; cdr3_nt: TGTGCCAGCAGCTTCTCAGGGGACTACGAGCAGTACTTC
d_call: .; v_call: TRBV2; clone_size: .; j_call: TRBJ2-3; cdr3_aa: CASRGQSDTQYF; cdr3_nt: TGTGCCAGCAGGGGGCAGTCAGATACGCAGTATTTT
d_call: .; v_call: TRBV5-3; clone_size: .; j_call: TRBJ2-7; cdr3_aa: CARPDGAYEQYF; cdr3_nt: TGTGCCAGACCGGACGGGGCCTACGAGCAGTACTTC
d_call: .; v_call: TRBV5-1; clone_size: .; j_call: TRBJ1-4; cdr3_aa: CASSRGQTVNEKLFF; cdr3_nt: TGCGCCAGCAGCCGCGGACAGACAGTTAATGAAAAACTGTTTTTT
d_call: .; v_call: TRBV28; clone_size: .; j_call: TRBJ1-5; cdr3_aa: CASRQGTNQPQHF; cdr3_nt: TGTGCCAGCAGACAAGGGACTAATCAGCCCCAGCATTTT
d_call: TRBD1; v_call: TRBV5-4; clone_size: .; j_call: TRBJ1-2; cdr3_aa: CASSLAQRTGLDGYTF; cdr3_nt: TGTGCCAGCAGCTTGGCACAAAGGACAGGCCTCGATGGCTACACCTTC
d_call: .; v_call: TRBV7-2; clone_size: .; j_call: TRBJ1-5; cdr3_aa: CASSLTDGNQPQHF; cdr3_nt: TGTGCCAGCAGCCTGACAGACGGTAATCAGCCCCAGCATTTT
d_call: TRBD1; v_call: TRBV28; clone_size: .; j_call: TRBJ1-5; cdr3_aa: CASSLGTGLSYSNQPQHF; cdr3_nt: TGTGCCAGCAGTTTGGGGACAGGGCTTTCATATAGCAATCAGCCCCAGCATTTT
d_call: TRBD1; v_call: TRBV12-3/TRBV12-4; clone_size: .; j_call: TRBJ1-1; cdr3_aa: CASSDRGSAEAFF; cdr3_nt: TGTGCCAGCAGTGACAGGGGGTCCGCTGAAGCTTTCTTT
d_call: .; v_call: TRBV14; clone_size: .; j_call: TRBJ2-1; cdr3_aa: CASSRLLAAPYNEQFF; cdr3_nt: TGTGCCAGCAGCCGTCTATTAGCGGCCCCCTACAATGAGCAGTTCTTC
d_call: .; v_call: TRBV20-1; clone_size: .; j_call: TRBJ1-1; cdr3_aa: CSARDEGVAFF; cdr3_nt: TGCAGTGCTAGAGATGAGGGGGTAGCTTTCTTT
d_call: .; v_call: TRBV15; clone_size: .; j_call: TRBJ1-3; cdr3_aa: CATSRTASGNTIYF; cdr3_nt: TGTGCCACCAGCAGGACAGCGTCTGGAAACACCATATATTTT
d_call: TRBD2; v_call: TRBV30; clone_size: .; j_call: TRBJ2-3; cdr3_aa: CAWSRGLAGTDTQYF; cdr3_nt: TGTGCCTGGAGTCGGGGACTAGCGGGAACAGATACGCAGTATTTT
d_call: TRBD2; v_call: TRBV5-4; clone_size: .; j_call: TRBJ2-2; cdr3_aa: CASSLAYSGSRTGELFF; cdr3_nt: TGTGCCAGCAGCTTGGCGTATAGCGGGAGTCGAACCGGGGAGCTGTTTTTT
d_call: TRBD1; v_call: TRBV2; clone_size: .; j_call: TRBJ1-5; cdr3_aa: CASNQTGQAIGEPQHF; cdr3_nt: TGTGCCAGCAACCAAACGGGACAGGCCATCGGGGAGCCCCAGCATTTT
d_call: TRBD1; v_call: TRBV29-1; clone_size: once; j_call: TRBJ1-1; cdr3_aa: CSVWDRGGYGTEAFF; cdr3_nt: TGCAGCGTCTGGGACAGGGGGGGATATGGCACTGAAGCTTTCTTT
d_call: .; v_call: TRBV11-2; clone_size: .; j_call: TRBJ1-5; cdr3_aa: CASSAGNQPQHF; cdr3_nt: TGTGCCAGCAGCGCGGGGAATCAGCCCCAGCATTTT
d_call: .; v_call: TRBV5-1; clone_size: .; j_call: TRBJ2-5; cdr3_aa: CASSPVAGGQGTQYF; cdr3_nt: TGCGCCAGCAGCCCCGTTGCTGGGGGCCAGGGAACCCAGTACTTC
d_call: .; v_call: TRBV12-3/TRBV12-4; clone_size: .; j_call: TRBJ1-5; cdr3_aa: CASSNGPGSAQHF; cdr3_nt: TGTGCCAGCAGTAACGGTCCCGGTTCGGCCCAGCATTTT
d_call: .; v_call: TRBV14; clone_size: once; j_call: TRBJ2-7; cdr3_aa: CASSQRPPWGHEQYF; cdr3_nt: TGTGCCAGCAGCCAACGCCCCCCTTGGGGGCACGAGCAGTACTTC
d_call: .; v_call: TRBV19; clone_size: .; j_call: TRBJ2-2; cdr3_aa: CASSMRRDTGELFF; cdr3_nt: TGTGCCAGTAGTATGCGGAGGGACACCGGGGAGCTGTTTTTT
d_call: .; v_call: TRBV7-2; clone_size: .; j_call: TRBJ2-2; cdr3_aa: CASSALGGAGELFF; cdr3_nt: TGTGCCAGCAGCGCCCTCGGTGGTGCCGGGGAGCTGTTTTTT
d_call: .; v_call: TRBV20-1; clone_size: .; j_call: TRBJ2-1; cdr3_aa: CSAPNREWQFF; cdr3_nt: TGCAGTGCACCGAACCGGGAGTGGCAGTTCTTC
d_call: TRBD1; v_call: TRBV28; clone_size: .; j_call: TRBJ1-5; cdr3_aa: CASSGGQGARVFGQPQHF; cdr3_nt: TGTGCCAGCAGTGGGGGACAGGGGGCGCGTGTCTTTGGTCAGCCCCAGCATTTT
d_call: .; v_call: TRBV12-2; clone_size: .; j_call: TRBJ1-4; cdr3_aa: CASRFLDIPGQQNEKLFF; cdr3_nt: TGTGCAAGTCGCTTTCTAGACATTCCGGGACAGCAAAATGAAAAACTGTTTTTT
d_call: .; v_call: TRBV28; clone_size: once; j_call: TRBJ1-2; cdr3_aa: CASSLGGVQPYGYTF; cdr3_nt: TGTGCCAGCAGCCTAGGGGGGGTACAGCCTTATGGCTACACCTTC
d_call: .; v_call: TRBV6-5; clone_size: .; j_call: TRBJ2-1; cdr3_aa: CASSFDGTHNEQFF; cdr3_nt: TGTGCCAGCAGTTTCGACGGGACACACAATGAGCAGTTCTTC
d_call: .; v_call: TRBV4-2; clone_size: once; j_call: TRBJ2-7; cdr3_aa: CASSQVGESSYEQYF; cdr3_nt: TGTGCCAGCAGCCAAGTCGGGGAAAGCTCCTACGAGCAGTACTTC
d_call: TRBD1; v_call: TRBV4-3; clone_size: .; j_call: TRBJ1-1; cdr3_aa: CASSIDRGLTEAFF; cdr3_nt: TGCGCCAGCAGCATCGACAGGGGGCTAACTGAAGCTTTCTTT
d_call: TRBD1; v_call: TRBV24-1; clone_size: .; j_call: TRBJ1-2; cdr3_aa: CATSGGDRGYGYTF; cdr3_nt: TGTGCCACCAGTGGGGGGGACAGGGGGTATGGCTACACCTTC
d_call: .; v_call: TRBV14; clone_size: .; j_call: TRBJ1-1; cdr3_aa: CASSQDRVYTEAFF; cdr3_nt: TGTGCCAGCAGCCAAGATCGGGTTTACACTGAAGCTTTCTTT
d_call: .; v_call: TRBV30; clone_size: .; j_call: TRBJ1-1; cdr3_aa: CAWSRGLQNTEAFF; cdr3_nt: TGTGCCTGGAGTAGGGGACTGCAGAACACTGAAGCTTTCTTT
d_call: .; v_call: TRBV2; clone_size: .; j_call: TRBJ2-7; cdr3_aa: CASSEAPRGLHEQYF; cdr3_nt: TGTGCCAGCAGTGAAGCGCCCCGAGGCCTGCACGAGCAGTACTTC
d_call: .; v_call: TRBV27; clone_size: .; j_call: TRBJ1-1; cdr3_aa: CASSHAAGNTEAFF; cdr3_nt: TGTGCCAGCAGTCACGCAGCGGGAAACACTGAAGCTTTCTTT
d_call: TRBD1; v_call: TRBV29-1; clone_size: .; j_call: TRBJ1-4; cdr3_aa: CSVVLQGARKLFF; cdr3_nt: TGCAGCGTTGTTTTACAGGGGGCCCGGAAACTGTTTTTT
d_call: .; v_call: TRBV7-2; clone_size: .; j_call: TRBJ1-4; cdr3_aa: CASSPTRDEKLFF; cdr3_nt: TGTGCCAGCAGCCCCACCCGAGATGAAAAACTGTTTTTT
d_call: TRBD2; v_call: TRBV28; clone_size: .; j_call: TRBJ2-2; cdr3_aa: CASKEREDGELFF; cdr3_nt: TGTGCCAGCAAGGAGCGGGAGGACGGGGAGCTGTTTTTT
d_call: TRBD2; v_call: TRBV6-2/TRBV6-3; clone_size: .; j_call: TRBJ2-1; cdr3_aa: CASSPSRLAGGVQFF; cdr3_nt: TGTGCCAGCAGTCCCTCCCGCCTAGCGGGAGGTGTGCAGTTCTTC
d_call: TRBD1; v_call: TRBV11-2; clone_size: .; j_call: TRBJ2-7; cdr3_aa: CASSLRTGGPYEQYF; cdr3_nt: TGTGCCAGCAGCTTACGGACAGGGGGTCCCTACGAGCAGTACTTC
d_call: .; v_call: TRBV28; clone_size: .; j_call: TRBJ1-6; cdr3_aa: CASSPSGRYNSPLHF; cdr3_nt: TGTGCCAGCAGCCCAAGCGGCAGGTATAATTCACCCCTCCACTTT
d_call: TRBD1; v_call: TRBV19; clone_size: few; j_call: TRBJ1-1; cdr3_aa: CASSTDRGNTEAFF; cdr3_nt: TGTGCCAGTAGTACGGACAGGGGTAACACTGAAGCTTTCTTT
d_call: .; v_call: TRBV6-1; clone_size: .; j_call: TRBJ2-2; cdr3_aa: CASSEALPLEGGELFF; cdr3_nt: TGTGCCAGCAGTGAAGCGCTTCCCCTCGAGGGCGGGGAGCTGTTTTTT